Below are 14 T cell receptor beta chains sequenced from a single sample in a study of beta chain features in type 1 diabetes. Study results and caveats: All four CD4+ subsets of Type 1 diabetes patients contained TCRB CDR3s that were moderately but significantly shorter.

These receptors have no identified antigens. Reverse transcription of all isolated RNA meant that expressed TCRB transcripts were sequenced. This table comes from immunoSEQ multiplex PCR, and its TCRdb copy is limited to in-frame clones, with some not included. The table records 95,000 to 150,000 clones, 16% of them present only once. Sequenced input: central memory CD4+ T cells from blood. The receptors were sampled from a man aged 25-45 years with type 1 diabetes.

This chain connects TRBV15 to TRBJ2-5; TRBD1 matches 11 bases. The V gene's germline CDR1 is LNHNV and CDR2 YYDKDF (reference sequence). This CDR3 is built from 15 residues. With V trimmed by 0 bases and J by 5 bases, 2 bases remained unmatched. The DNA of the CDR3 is TGTGCCACCAGCAGAGAGGACAGGGGGCAGGAGACCCAGTACTTC. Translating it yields CATSREDRGQETQYF.

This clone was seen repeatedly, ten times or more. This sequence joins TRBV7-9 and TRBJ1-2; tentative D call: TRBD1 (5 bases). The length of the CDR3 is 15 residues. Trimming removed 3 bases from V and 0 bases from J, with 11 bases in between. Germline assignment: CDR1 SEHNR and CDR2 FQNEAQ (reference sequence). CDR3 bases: TGTGCCAGCAGCTTCGCCGGGACCTCTAACTATGGCTACACCTTC. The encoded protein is CASSFAGTSNYGYTF. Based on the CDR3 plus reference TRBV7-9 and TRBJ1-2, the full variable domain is DTGVSQNPRHKITKRGQNVTFRCDPISEHNRLYWYRQTLGQGPEFLTYFQNEAQLEKSRLLSDRFSAERPKGSFSTLEIQRTEQGDSAMYLCASSFAGTSNYGYTFGSGTRLTVV.

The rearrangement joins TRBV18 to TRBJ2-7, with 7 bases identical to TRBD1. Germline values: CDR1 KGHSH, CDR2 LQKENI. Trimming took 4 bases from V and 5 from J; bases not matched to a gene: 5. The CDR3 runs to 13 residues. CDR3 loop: CASSLGTANEQYF. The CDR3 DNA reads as TGTGCCAGCTCACTTGGGACAGCCAACGAGCAGTACTTC.

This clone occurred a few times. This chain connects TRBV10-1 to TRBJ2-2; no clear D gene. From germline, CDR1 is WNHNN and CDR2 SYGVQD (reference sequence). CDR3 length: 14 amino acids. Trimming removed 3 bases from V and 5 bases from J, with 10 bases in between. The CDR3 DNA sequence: TGCGCCAGCAGTGAAGGCAGCTATACCGGGGAGCTGTTTTTT. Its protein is CASSEGSYTGELFF.

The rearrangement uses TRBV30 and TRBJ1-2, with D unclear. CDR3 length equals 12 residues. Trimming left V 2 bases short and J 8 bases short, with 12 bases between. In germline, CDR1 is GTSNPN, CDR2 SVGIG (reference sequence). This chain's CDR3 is CAWSNDEAGYTF. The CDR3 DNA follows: TGTGCCTGGAGTAACGACGAAGCCGGCTACACCTTC.

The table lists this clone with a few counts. The CDR3 protein is CASSDPSGGDEQYF. The DNA of the CDR3 is TGTGCCAGCAGCGACCCCTCGGGGGGAGACGAGCAGTACTTC. The chain combines TRBV9 with TRBJ2-7; 7 bases line up with TRBD2. CDR3 length: 14 residues. Germline lookup yields CDR1 SGDLS and CDR2 YYNGEE. The trim removed 3 bases at V and 5 bases at J, leaving 8 bases unmatched. Using reference TRBV9 and TRBJ2-7 for the parts outside the CDR3, the full variable domain is DSGVTQTPKHLITATGQRVTLRCSPRSGDLSVYWYQQSLDQGLQFLIQYYNGEERAKGNILERFSAQQFPDLHSELNLSSLELGDSALYFCASSDPSGGDEQYFGPGTRLTVT.

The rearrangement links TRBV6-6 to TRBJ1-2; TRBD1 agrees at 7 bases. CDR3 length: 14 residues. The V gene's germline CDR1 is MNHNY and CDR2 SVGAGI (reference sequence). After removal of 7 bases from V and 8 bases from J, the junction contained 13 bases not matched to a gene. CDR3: CASTDRELVRGYTF. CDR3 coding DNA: TGTGCCAGCACTGACAGGGAGCTCGTCCGGGGCTACACCTTC.

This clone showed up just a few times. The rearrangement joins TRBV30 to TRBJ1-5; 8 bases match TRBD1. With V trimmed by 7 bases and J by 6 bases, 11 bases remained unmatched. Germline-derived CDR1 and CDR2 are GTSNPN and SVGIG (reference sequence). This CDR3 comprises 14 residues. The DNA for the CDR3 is TGTGCCTTCACCGAACAGGGGGGAGGTCAGCCCCAGCATTTT. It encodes CAFTEQGGGQPQHF.

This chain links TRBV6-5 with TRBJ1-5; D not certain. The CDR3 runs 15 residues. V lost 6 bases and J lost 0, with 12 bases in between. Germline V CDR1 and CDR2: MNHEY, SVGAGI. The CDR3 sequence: CASRLDGNSNQPQHF. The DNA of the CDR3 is TGTGCCAGCAGATTAGACGGTAATAGCAATCAGCCCCAGCATTTT.

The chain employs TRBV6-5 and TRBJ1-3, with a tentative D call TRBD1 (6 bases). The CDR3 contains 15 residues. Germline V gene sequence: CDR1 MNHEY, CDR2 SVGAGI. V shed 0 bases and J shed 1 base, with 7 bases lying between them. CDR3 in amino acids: CASSYSGTSGNTIYF. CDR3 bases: TGTGCCAGCAGTTACTCTGGGACATCTGGAAACACCATATATTTT.

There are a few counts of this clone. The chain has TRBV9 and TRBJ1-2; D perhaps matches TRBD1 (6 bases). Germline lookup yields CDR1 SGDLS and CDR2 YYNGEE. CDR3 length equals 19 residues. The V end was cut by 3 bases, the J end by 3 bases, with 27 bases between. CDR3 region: CASSGQDSRPTSSHYGYTF. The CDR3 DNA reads TGTGCCAGCAGCGGGCAGGACAGCCGTCCGACTTCATCTCACTATGGCTACACCTTC.

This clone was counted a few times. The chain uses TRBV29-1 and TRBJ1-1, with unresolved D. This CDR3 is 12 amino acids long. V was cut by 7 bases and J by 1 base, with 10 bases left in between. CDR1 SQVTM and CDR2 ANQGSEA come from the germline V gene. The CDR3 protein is CSAFKGNTEAFF. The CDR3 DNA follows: TGCAGCGCCTTTAAAGGGAACACTGAAGCTTTCTTT.

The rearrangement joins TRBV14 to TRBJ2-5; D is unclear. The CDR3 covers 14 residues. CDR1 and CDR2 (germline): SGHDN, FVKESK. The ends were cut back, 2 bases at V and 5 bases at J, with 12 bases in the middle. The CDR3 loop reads CASSQSGVAETQYF. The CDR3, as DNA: TGTGCCAGCAGCCAAAGTGGGGTTGCGGAGACCCAGTACTTC.

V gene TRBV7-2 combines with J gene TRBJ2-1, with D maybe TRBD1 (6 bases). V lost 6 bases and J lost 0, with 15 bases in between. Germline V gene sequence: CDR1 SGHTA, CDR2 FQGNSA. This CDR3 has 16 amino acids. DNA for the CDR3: TGTGCCAGCAGACCTCGGGACATCAGCTCCTACAATGAGCAGTTCTTC. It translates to CASRPRDISSYNEQFF.